This T cell receptor beta chain was retrieved from a study of chemoradiotherapy in HPV16-positive cancers. Over chemoradiotherapy, repertoires were sampled more than once. The V gene lost 5 bases and the J gene lost 5 bases, with 10 bases spanning the gap. The germline V gene has CDR1 LNHDA and CDR2 SQIVND (reference sequence). This CDR3 comprises 12 residues. This clone was counted a few times. What it binds is not known. Other DNA sequences in this sample translate to the same CDR3. General study findings and limits: The functional HPV-specific definition rests on just a couple of HPV16-positive patients. Candidate HPV-specific clones and E7-related TCR motifs grew in tumor during treatment. Better recurrence-free survival went with HPV-responsive T-cell expansion in HPV16-positive patients.

TCRdb's table, derived via immunoSEQ multiplex PCR, lists solely in-frame clones and lacks some. The sample holds 6,500 to 10,000 clones, around 81% seen once. The genes are TRBV19 and TRBJ2-7; no firm D call. This sample was obtained from a patient who underwent chemoradiotherapy. This sequence originates from a human donor with HPV-associated anogenital cancer. The CDR3 reads CASSHSRDEQYF. CDR3 in DNA: TGTGCCAGTAGTCATTCGAGAGACGAGCAGTACTTC.